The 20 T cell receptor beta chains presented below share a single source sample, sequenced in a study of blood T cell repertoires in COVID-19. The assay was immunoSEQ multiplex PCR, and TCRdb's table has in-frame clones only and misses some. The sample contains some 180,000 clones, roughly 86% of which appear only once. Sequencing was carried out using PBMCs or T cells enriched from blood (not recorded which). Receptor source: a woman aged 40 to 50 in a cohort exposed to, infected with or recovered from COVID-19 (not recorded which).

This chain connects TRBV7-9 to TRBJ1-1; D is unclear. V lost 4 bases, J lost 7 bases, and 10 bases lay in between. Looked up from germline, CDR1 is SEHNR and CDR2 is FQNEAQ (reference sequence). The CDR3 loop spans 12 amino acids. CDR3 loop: CASSWSGVEAFF. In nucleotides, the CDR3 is TGTGCCAGCAGCTGGAGCGGGGTTGAAGCTTTCTTT.

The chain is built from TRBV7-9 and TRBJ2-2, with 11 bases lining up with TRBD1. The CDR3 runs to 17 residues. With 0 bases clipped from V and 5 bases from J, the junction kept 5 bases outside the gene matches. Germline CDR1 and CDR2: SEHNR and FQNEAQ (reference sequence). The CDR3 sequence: CASSLAAGTGGTGELFF. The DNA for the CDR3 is TGTGCCAGCAGCTTAGCTGCCGGGACAGGGGGAACCGGGGAGCTGTTTTTT.

In DNA, the CDR3 is TGCGCCAGCAGCTACGACAGGGGAATGGGGTCTAACTATGGCTACACCTTC. Residues: CASSYDRGMGSNYGYTF. The chain joins TRBV5-1 to TRBJ1-2; 8 nucleotides align to TRBD1. Germline V gene lookup returns CDR1 SGHRS and CDR2 YFSETQ. This CDR3 has 17 amino acids. J gave up 0 bases and V 3 bases, and 10 bases lay outside the gene matches.

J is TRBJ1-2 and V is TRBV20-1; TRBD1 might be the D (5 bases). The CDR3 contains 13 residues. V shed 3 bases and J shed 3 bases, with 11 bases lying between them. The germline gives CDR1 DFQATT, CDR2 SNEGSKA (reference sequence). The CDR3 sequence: CSASRGRDYGYTF. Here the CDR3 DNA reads TGCAGTGCTAGTAGGGGCAGGGACTATGGCTACACCTTC.

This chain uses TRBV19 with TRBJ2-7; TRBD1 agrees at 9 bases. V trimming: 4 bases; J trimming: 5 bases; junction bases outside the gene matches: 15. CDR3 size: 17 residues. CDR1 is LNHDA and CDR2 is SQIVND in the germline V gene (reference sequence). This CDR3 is CASSRDRVRTGVDEQYF. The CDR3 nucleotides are TGTGCCAGTAGTAGGGACAGGGTCCGGACAGGCGTCGACGAGCAGTACTTC.

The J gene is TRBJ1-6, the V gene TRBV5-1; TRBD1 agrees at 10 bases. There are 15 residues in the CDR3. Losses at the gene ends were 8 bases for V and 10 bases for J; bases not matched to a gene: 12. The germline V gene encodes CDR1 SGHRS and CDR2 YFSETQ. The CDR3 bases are TGCGCCAGTCAACAATCCGGGACAGGGGACTCACCCCTCCACTTT. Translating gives CASQQSGTGDSPLHF. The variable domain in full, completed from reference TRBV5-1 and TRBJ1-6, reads KAGVTQTPRYLIKTRGQQVTLSCSPISGHRSVSWYQQTPGQGLQFLFEYFSETQRNKGNFPGRFSGRQFSNSRSEMNVSTLELGDSALYLCASQQSGTGDSPLHFGNGTRLTVT.

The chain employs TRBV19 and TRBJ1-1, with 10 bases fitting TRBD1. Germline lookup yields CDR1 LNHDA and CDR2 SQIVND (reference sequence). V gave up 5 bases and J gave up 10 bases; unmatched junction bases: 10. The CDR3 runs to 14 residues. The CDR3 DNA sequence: TGTGCCAGTAGTGAGGGACAGGGGCCCGACGCAGCTTTCTTT. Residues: CASSEGQGPDAAFF.

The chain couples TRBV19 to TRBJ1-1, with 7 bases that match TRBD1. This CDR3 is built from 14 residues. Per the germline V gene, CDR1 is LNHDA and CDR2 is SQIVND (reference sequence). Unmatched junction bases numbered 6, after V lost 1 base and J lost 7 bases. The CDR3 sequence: CASSIGGQHYEAFF. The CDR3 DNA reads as TGTGCCAGTAGTATAGGGGGACAGCATTATGAAGCTTTCTTT.

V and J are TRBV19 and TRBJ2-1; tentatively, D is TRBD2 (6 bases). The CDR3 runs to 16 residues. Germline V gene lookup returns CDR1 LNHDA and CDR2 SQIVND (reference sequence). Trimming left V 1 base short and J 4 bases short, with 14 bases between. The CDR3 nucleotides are TGTGCCAGTAGTATAGCCGGGGGTGGCGGATACAATGAGCAGTTCTTC. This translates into CASSIAGGGGYNEQFF.

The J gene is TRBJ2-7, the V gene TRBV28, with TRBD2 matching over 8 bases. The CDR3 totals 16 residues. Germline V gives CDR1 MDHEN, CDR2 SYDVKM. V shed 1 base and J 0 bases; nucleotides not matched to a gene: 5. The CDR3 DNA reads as TGTGCCAGCAGTTTATTTACGGGGGGGGGCTCCTACGAGCAGTACTTC. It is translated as CASSLFTGGGSYEQYF.

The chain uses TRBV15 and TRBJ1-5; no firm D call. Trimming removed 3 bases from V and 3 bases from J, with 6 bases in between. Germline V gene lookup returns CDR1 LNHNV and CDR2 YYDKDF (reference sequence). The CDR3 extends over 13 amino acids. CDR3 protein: CATSSDTNQPQHF. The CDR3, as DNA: TGTGCCACCAGCAGTGACACCAATCAGCCCCAGCATTTT. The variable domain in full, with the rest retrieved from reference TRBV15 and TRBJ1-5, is DAMVIQNPRYQVTQFGKPVTLSCSQTLNHNVMYWYQQKSSQAPKLLFHYYDKDFNNEADTPDNFQSRRPNTSFCFLDIRSPGLGDTAMYLCATSSDTNQPQHFGDGTRLSIL.

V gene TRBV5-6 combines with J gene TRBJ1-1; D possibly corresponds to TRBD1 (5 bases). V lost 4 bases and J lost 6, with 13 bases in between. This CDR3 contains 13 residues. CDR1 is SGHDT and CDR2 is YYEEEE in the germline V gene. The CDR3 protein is CASSPGGWPEAFF. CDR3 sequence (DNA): TGTGCCAGCAGCCCGGGGGGTTGGCCTGAAGCTTTCTTT.

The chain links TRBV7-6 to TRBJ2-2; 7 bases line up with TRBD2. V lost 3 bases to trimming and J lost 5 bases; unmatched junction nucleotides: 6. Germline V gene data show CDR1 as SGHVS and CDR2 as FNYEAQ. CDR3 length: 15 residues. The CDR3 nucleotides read TGTGCCAGCAGCTTGATGCGGGGAGGGACCGGGGAGCTGTTTTTT. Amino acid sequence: CASSLMRGGTGELFF. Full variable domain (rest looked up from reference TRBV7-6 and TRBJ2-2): GAGVSQSPRYKVTKRGQDVALRCDPISGHVSLYWYRQALGQGPEFLTYFNYEAQQDKSGLPNDRFSAERPEGSISTLTIQRTEQRDSAMYRCASSLMRGGTGELFFGEGSRLTVL.

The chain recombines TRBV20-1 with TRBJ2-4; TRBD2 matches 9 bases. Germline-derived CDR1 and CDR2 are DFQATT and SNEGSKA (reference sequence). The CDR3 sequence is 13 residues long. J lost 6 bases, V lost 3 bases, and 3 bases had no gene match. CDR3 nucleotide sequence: TGCAGTGCTAGTCTACTAGCGGGAAACATTCAGTACTTC. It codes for CSASLLAGNIQYF.

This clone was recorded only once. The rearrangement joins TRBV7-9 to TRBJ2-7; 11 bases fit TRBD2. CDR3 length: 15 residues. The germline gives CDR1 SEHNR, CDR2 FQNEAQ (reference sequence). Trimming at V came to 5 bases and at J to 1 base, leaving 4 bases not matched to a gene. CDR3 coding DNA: TGTGCCAGCAGCGATGGGACTAGCGGATCCTACGAGCAGTACTTC. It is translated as CASSDGTSGSYEQYF.

Here the CDR3 DNA reads TGTGCCAGCAGTTTAAGCCCAACTTGGACCATATATTTT. Its translation: CASSLSPTWTIYF. The chain is built from TRBV12-3 or TRBV12-4 and TRBJ1-3; D gene uncertain. The CDR3 runs to 13 residues. V was trimmed by 2 bases and J by 10 bases, leaving 12 bases between them.

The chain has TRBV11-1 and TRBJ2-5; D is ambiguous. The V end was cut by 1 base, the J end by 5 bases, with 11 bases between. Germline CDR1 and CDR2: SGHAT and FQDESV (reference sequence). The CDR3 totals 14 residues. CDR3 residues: CASSLVASRETQYF. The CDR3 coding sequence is TGTGCCAGCAGCTTAGTCGCTAGTAGGGAGACCCAGTACTTC.

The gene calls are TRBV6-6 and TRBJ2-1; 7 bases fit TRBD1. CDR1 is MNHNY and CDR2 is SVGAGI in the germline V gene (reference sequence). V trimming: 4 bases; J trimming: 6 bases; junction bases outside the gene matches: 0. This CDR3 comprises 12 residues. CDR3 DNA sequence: TGTGCCAGCAGTTCAGGGGGCAATGAGCAGTTCTTC. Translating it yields CASSSGGNEQFF.

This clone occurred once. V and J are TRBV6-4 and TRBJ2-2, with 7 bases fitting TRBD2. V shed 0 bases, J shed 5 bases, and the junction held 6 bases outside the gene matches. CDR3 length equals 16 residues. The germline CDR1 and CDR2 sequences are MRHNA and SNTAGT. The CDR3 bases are TGTGCCAGCAGTGACTCAGGCGGGAGTGGTACCGGGGAGCTGTTTTTT. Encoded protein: CASSDSGGSGTGELFF.

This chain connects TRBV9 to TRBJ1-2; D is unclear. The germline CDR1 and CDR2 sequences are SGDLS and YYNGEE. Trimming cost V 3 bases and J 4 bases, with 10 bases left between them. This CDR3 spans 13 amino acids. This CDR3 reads CASSDLGSYGYTF. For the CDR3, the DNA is TGTGCCAGCAGCGATCTGGGGAGCTATGGCTACACCTTC.